These T cell receptor beta chains were read from a single sample in a study of shared clonotypes between healthy human individuals. Profiled with immunoSEQ multiplex PCR; TCRdb holds only in-frame clones, not every one. Among about 490,000 clones listed, 81% were seen once. The sample was PBMCs. Receptors originate from a middle-aged woman in good health. Some clones in this sample may be carry-over from other donors' samples. Each CDR3 is given with its conserved first and last residue. D genes are given only for firm matches.

D gene	V gene	J gene	CDR3 protein
TRBD2	TRBV29-1	TRBJ2-3	CSVDSGRTTDTQYF
-	TRBV6-4	TRBJ2-1	CASSDGLASSYNEQFF
-	TRBV19	TRBJ1-5	CASSIYGPLSNQPQHF
-	TRBV30	TRBJ1-1	CAWRDSPAGTEAFF
-	TRBV7-9	-	CASSLSYEQYF
-	TRBV7-7	TRBJ2-5	CASSSRAMGTQYF
-	TRBV27	TRBJ2-1	CASVRLQGGNEQFF
TRBD2	TRBV19	TRBJ2-5	CASSIVAGGIVETQYF
TRBD2	TRBV9	TRBJ2-5	CASSVGGTSETQYF
-	TRBV30	TRBJ1-1	CAWRETMNTEAFF
-	TRBV25-1	TRBJ2-1	CASSVQGPGYGEQFF